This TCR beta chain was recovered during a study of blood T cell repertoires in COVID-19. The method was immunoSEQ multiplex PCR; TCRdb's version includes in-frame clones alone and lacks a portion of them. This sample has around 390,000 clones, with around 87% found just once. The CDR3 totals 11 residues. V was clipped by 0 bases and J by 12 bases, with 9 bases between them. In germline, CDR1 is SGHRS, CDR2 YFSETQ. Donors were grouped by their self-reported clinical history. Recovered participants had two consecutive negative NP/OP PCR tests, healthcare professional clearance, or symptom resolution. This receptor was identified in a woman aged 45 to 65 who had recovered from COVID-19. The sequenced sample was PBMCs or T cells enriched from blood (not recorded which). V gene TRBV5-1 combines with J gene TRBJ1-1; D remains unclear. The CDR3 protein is CASSLATQTFF. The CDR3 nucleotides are TGCGCCAGCAGCTTGGCCACTCAAACTTTCTTT. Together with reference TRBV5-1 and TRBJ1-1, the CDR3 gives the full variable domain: KAGVTQTPRYLIKTRGQQVTLSCSPISGHRSVSWYQQTPGQGLQFLFEYFSETQRNKGNFPGRFSGRQFSNSRSEMNVSTLELGDSALYLCASSLATQTFFGQGTRLTVV.